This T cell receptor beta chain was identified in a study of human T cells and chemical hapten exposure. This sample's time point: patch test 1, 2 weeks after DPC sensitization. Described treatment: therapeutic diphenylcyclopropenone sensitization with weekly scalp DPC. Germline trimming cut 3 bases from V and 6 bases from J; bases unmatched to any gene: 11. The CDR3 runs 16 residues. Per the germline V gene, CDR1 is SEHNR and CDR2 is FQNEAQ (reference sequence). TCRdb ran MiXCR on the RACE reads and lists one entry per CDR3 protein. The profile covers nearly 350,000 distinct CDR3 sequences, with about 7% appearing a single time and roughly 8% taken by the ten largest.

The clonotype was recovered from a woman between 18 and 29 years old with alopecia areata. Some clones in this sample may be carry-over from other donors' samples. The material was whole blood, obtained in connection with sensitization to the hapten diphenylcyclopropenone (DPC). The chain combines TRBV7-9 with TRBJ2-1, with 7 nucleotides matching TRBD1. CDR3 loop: CASSFPGTASSNEQFF. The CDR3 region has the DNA TGTGCCAGCAGCTTCCCAGGGACAGCTAGCTCCAATGAGCAGTTCTTC.